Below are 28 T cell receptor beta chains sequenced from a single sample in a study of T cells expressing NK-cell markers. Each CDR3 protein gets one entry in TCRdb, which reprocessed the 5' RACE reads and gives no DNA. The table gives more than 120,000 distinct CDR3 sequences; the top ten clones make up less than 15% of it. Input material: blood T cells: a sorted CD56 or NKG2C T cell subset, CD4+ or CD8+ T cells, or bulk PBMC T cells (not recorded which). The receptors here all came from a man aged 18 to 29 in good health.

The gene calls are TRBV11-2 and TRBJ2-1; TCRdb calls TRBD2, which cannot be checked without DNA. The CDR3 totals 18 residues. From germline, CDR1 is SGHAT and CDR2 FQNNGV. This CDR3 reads CASSLEAAEAGSYNEQFF.

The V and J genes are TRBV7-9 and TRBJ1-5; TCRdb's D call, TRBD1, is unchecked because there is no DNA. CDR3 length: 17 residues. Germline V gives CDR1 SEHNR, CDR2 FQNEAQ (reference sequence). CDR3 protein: CASSLPVPGQPNQPQHF.

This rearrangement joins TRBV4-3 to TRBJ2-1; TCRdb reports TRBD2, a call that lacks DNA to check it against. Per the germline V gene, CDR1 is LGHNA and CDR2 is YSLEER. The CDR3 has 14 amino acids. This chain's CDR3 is CASSQGLAGVQQFF.

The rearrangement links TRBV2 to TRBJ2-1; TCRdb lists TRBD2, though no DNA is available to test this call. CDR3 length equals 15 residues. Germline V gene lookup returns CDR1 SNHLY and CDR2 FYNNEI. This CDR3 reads CASRMTSGDNNEQFF.

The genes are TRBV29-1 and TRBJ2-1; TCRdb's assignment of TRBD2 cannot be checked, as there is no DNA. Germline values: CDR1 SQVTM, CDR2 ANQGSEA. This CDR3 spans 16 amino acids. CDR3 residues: CSVDGTSGRAVYEQFF.

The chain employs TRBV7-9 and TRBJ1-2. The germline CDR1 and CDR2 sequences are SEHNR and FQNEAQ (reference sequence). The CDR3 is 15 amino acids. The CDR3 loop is CASSLAISDSYGYTF.

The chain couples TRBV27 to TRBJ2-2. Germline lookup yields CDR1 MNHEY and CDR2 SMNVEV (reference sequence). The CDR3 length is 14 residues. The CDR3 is CASSRRVNTGELFF.

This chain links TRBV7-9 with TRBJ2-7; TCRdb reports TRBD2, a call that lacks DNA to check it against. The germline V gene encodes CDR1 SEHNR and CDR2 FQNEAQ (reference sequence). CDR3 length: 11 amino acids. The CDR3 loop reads CASWAGDEQYF.

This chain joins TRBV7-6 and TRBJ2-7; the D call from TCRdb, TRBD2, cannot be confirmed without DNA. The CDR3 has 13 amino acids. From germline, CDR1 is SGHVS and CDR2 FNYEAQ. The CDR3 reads CASSTGTSYEQYF.

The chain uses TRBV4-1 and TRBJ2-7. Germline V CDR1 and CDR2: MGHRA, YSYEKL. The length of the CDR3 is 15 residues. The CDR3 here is CASSQAKGLTYEQYF.

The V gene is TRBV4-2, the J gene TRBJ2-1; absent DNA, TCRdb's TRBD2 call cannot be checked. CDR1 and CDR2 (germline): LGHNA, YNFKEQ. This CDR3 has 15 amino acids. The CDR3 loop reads CASSPTGLDYNEQFF.

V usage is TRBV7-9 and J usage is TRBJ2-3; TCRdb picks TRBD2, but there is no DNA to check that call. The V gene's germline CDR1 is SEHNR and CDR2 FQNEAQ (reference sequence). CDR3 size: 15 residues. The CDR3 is CASLTLAGVIDTQYF.

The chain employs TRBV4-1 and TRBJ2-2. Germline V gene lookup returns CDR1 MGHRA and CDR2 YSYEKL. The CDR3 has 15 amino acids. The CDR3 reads CASSQDRHNTGELFF.

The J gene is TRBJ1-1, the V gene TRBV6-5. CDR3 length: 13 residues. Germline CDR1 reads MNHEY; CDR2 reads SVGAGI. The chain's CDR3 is CASRINAGTEAFF.

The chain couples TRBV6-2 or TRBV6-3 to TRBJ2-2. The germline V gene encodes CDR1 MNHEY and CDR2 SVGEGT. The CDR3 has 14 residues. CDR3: CASSYRLNGGELFF.

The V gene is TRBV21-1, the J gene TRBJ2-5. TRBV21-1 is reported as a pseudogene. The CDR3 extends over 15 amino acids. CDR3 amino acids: CASSKVLTSGETQYF.

The CDR3 spells CAISEPGGYEQYF. The V call is TRBV10-3, the J call TRBJ2-7; TCRdb outputs TRBD1, but without DNA this stays unchecked. The germline gives CDR1 ENHRY, CDR2 SYGVKD. The CDR3 totals 13 residues.

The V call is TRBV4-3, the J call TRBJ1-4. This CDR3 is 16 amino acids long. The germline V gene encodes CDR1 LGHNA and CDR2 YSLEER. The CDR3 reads CASSSRLLGGNEKLFF.

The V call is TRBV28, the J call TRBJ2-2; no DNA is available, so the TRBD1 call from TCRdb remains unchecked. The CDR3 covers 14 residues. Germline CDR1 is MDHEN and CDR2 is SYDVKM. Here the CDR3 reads CASSEQGKNGELFF.

CDR3 in amino acids: CASSLTSAGELFF. The rearrangement joins TRBV6-1 to TRBJ2-2; TCRdb gives TRBD2 as the D gene, but with no DNA this cannot be confirmed. The CDR3 totals 13 residues. Looked up from germline, CDR1 is MNHNS and CDR2 is SASEGT.

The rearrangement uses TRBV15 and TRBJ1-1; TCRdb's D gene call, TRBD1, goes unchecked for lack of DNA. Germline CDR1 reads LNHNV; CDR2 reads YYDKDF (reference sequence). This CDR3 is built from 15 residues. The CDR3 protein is CATSRVSGVDTEAFF.

CDR3 amino acids: CASSVDGGGPYEQYF. The V call is TRBV9, the J call TRBJ2-7. CDR1 and CDR2 (germline): SGDLS, YYNGEE. This CDR3 spans 15 amino acids.

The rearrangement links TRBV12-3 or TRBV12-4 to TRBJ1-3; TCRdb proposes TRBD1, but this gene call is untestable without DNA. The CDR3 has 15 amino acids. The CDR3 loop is CASSLGGALGNTIYF.

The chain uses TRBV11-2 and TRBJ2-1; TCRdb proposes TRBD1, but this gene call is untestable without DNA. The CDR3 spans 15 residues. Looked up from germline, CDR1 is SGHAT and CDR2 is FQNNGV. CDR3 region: CASSFLGTPLNEQFF. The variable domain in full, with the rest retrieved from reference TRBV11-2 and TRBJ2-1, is EAGVAQSPRYKIIEKRQSVAFWCNPISGHATLYWYQQILGQGPKLLIQFQNNGVVDDSQLPKDRFSAERLKGVDSTLKIQPAKLEDSAVYLCASSFLGTPLNEQFFGPGTRLTVL.

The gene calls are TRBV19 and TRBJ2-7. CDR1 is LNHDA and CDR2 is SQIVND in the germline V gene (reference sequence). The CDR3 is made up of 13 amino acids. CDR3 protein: CASSIWVTDEQYF.

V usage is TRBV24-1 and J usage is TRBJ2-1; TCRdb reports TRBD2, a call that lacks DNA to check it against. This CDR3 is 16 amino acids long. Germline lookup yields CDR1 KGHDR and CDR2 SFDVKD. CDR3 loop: CATSDVTSGRGYEQFF.

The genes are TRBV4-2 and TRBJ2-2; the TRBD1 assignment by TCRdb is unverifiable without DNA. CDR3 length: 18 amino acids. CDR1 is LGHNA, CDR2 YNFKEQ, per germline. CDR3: CASTNPGTGKLNTGELFF.

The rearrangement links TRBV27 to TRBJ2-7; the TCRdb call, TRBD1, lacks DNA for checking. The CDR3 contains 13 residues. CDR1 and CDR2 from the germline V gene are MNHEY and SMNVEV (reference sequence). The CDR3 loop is CASQTTGYGEQYF.